The present T cell receptor (beta chain) was sequenced within a study of CD8+ T cells in alopecia areata. Treatment of the sample: oral pan-JAK inhibitor, 5-10 mg twice daily. The sequencing template was cDNA reverse transcribed from extracted RNA. The table came from immunoSEQ multiplex PCR; TCRdb's copy has only in-frame clones and leaves some out. The sample holds under 250,000 clones, approximately 65% seen once. The CDR3 extends over 16 amino acids. Trimming removed 0 bases at V and 2 bases at J, with 14 bases between. The germline gives CDR1 MNHEY, CDR2 SVGAGI. This clone was seen only once. The sequences come from CD4+ T cells sorted from blood, collected between weeks 44 and 45, from a patient treated with tofacitinib. The gene calls are TRBV6-5 and TRBJ2-7, with D unclear. This clonotype originated in a human donor with alopecia areata. This CDR3 is CASSYSKQVVAYEQYF. The CDR3 nucleotides read TGTGCCAGCAGTTACTCAAAGCAGGTAGTGGCCTACGAGCAGTACTTC.